The T cell receptor beta chain described here comes from a study of T-cell reconstitution after alpha-beta-depleted transplantation in children. This clonotype was observed a few times. Unique molecular identifiers were incorporated into the prepared TCRbeta library. TCRdb reprocessed the PCR reads via MiXCR and lists one record per CDR3 protein. This sample has about 360,000 distinct CDR3 sequences, with roughly 13% found just once. This CDR3 has 15 residues. V shed 0 bases and J shed 5 bases, with 13 bases lying between them. The germline V gene has CDR1 LGHNA and CDR2 YSLEER. The material sequenced was PBMCs, taken from the stem cell graft. The TCR was taken from a human donor who donated a stem cell graft to a child with Fanconi anemia. The V and J genes are TRBV4-3 and TRBJ2-5; a possible D gene is TRBD1 (5 bases). CDR3 DNA: TGCGCCAGCAGCCAAGATTGGGGCCCCGGGGAGACCCAGTACTTC. Amino acid sequence: CASSQDWGPGETQYF.